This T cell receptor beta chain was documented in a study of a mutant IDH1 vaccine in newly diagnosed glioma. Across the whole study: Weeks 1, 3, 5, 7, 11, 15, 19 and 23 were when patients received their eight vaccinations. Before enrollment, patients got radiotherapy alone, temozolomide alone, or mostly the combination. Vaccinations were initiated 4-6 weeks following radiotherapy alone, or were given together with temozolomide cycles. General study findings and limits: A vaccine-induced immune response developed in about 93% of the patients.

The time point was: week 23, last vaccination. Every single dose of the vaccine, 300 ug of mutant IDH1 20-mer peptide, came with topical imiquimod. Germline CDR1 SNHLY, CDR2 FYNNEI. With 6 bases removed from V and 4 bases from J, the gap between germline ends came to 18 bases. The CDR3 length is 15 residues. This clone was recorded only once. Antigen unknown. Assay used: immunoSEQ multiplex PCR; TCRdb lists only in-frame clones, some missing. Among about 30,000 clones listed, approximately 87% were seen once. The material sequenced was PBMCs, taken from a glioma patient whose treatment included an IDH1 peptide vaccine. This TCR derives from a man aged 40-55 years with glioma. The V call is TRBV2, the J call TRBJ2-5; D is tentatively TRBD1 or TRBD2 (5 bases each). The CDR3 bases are TGTGCCAGCAGAGCTACTAGAGGTGGGACAGAGACCCAGTACTTC. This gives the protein CASRATRGGTETQYF.